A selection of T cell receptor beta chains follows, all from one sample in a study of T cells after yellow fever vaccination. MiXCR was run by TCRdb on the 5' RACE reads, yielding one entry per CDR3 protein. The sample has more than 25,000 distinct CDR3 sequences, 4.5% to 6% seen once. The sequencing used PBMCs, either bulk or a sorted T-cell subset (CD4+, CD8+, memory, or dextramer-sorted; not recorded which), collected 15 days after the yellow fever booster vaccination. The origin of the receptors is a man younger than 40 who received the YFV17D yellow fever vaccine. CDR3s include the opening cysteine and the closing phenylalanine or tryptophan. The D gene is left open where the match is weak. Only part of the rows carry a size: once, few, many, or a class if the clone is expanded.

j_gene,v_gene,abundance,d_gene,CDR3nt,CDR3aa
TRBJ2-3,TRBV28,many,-,TGTGCCAGCAGTACGGGGTCGAATACGCAGTATTTT,CASSTGSNTQYF
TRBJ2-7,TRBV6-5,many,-,TGTGCCAGCAGAAAACGTCAGGCCTCCTACGAGCAGTACTTC,CASRKRQASYEQYF
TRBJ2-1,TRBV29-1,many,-,TGCAGCGTCCGAGGGGGGACGGGACGAAATTCAAAGAATGAGCAGTTCTTC,CSVRGGTGRNSKNEQFF
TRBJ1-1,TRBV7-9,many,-,TGTGCCAGCAGCTTAGAAATCGGGGACACTGAAGCTTTCTTT,CASSLEIGDTEAFF
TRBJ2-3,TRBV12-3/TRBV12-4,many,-,TGTGCCAGCAGTGGCGGCGATACGCAGTATTTT,CASSGGDTQYF
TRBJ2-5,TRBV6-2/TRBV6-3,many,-,TGTGCCAGCAGTTACGGGGGAGCGGAAGAGACCCAGTACTTC,CASSYGGAEETQYF
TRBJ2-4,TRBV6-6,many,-,TGTGCCAGCAACGCTATGAGCATTCAGTACTTC,CASNAMSIQYF
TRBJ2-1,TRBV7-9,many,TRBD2,TGTGCCAGCAGCTTAGTATTAGCGGGACTGGAAGAGCAGTTCTTC,CASSLVLAGLEEQFF
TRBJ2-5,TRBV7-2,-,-,TGTGCCAGCAGCGCCAGGATGGGGGAGACCCAGTACTTC,CASSARMGETQYF
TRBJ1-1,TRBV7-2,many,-,TGTGCCAGCAGCTTAGTAGGGGGAGGCACTGAAGCTTTCTTT,CASSLVGGGTEAFF
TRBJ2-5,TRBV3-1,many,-,TGTGCCGTACAAGGATCTGTCCAAGAGACCCAGTACTTC,CAVQGSVQETQYF
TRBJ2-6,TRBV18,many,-,TGTGCCAGCTCACCAGTCAGGGTGGCTGCTGGCGCTGGGGCCAACGTCCTGACTTTC,CASSPVRVAAGAGANVLTF
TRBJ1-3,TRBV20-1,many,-,TGCAGTGCTAAGTCACTTCTCCTGGGGAACACCATATATTTT,CSAKSLLLGNTIYF
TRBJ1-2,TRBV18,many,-,TGTGCCAGCTCACCACTTCAGGACCGCTATGGCTACACCTTC,CASSPLQDRYGYTF
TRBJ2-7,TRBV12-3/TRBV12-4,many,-,TGTGCCAGCAGTTTAGTCCCCCCGCCTGGCGAGCAGTACTTC,CASSLVPPPGEQYF
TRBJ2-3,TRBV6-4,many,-,TGTGCCAGCAGTGACTCACAGGAGGGGACAGATACGCAGTATTTT,CASSDSQEGTDTQYF
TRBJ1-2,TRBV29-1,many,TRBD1,TGCAGCGTCGGACAGGGGGGGTCTAACTATGGCTACACCTTC,CSVGQGGSNYGYTF
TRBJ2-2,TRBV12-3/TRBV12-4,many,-,TGTGCCAGCAGTAGAGAGAACACCGGGGAGCTGTTTTTT,CASSRENTGELFF
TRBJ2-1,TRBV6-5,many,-,TGTGCCAGCAGCCCACTGGGACTCTCGTACAATGAGCAGTTCTTC,CASSPLGLSYNEQFF
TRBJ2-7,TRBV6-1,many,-,TGTGCCAGCGCCCATCCGGGACTTAGCTCCTACGAGCAGTACTTC,CASAHPGLSSYEQYF
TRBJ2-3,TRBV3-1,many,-,TGTGCCAGCAGTCTGGCGGACCGCACAGATACGCAGTATTTT,CASSLADRTDTQYF
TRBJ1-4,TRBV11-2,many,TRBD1,TGTGCCAGCAGCTTCGGGACAGGGGATAATGAAAAACTGTTTTTT,CASSFGTGDNEKLFF
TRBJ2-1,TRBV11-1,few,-,TGTGCCAGCAGCTCCAGTGTCATCTACAATGAGCAGTTCTTC,CASSSSVIYNEQFF
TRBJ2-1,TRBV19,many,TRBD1,TGTGCCACCGAAAGCGGGACAGGGCTCAATGAGCAGTTCTTC,CATESGTGLNEQFF
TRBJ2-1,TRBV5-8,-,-,TGTGCCAGCGGCCCTGACTATTACAATGAGCAGTTCTTC,CASGPDYYNEQFF
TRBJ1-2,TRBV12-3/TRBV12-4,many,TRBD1,TGTGCCAGCAGTCGATTGGACAGGGGCTATGGCTACACCTTC,CASSRLDRGYGYTF
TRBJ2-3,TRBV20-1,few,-,TGCAGTGCTCCCAATTATCTCGGGAGTAGGGATACGCAGTATTTT,CSAPNYLGSRDTQYF
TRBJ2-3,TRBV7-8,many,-,TGTGCCAGCAGCCCCCCTAAAGCGGATGTGCAGTATTTT,CASSPPKADVQYF